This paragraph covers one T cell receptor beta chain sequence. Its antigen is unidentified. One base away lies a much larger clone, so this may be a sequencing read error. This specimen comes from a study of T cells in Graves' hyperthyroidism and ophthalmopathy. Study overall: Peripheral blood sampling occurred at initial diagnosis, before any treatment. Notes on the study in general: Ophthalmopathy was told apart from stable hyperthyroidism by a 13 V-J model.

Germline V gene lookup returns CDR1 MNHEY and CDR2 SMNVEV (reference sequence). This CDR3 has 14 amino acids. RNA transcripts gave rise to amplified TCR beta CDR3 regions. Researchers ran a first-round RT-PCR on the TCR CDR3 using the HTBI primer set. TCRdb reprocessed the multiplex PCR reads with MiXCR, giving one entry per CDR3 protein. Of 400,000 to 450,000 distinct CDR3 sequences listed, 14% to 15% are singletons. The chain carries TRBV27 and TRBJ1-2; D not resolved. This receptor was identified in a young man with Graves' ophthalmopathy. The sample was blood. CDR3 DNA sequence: TGTGCCAGCAGTTTAAAGGGTCCTAACTATGGCCACACCTTC. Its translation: CASSLKGPNYGHTF.